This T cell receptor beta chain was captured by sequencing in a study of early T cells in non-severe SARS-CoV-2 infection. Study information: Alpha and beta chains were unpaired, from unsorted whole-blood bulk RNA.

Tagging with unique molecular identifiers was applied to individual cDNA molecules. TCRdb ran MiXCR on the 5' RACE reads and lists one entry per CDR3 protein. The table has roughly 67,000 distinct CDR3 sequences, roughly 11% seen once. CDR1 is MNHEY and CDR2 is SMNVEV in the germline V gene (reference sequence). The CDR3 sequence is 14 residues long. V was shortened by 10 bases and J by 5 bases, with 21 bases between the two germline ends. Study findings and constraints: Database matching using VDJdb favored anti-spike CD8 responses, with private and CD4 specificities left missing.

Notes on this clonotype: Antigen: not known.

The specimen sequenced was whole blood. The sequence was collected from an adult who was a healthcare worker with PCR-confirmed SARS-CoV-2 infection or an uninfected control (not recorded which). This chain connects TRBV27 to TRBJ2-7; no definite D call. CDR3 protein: CATAPPGEANEQYF. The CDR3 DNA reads TGTGCCACCGCCCCCCCTGGTGAGGCTAACGAGCAGTACTTC.